Presented here are 4 T cell receptor beta chains from one specimen sequenced in a study of T cells of healthy individuals. MiXCR, applied by TCRdb to the 5' RACE reads, yields one record per CDR3 protein. This sample has about 57,000 distinct CDR3 sequences, with roughly 17% found just once. Source of these receptors: a human donor in good health.

The rearrangement uses TRBV4-3 and TRBJ2-1; 13 nucleotides align to TRBD2. CDR3 length: 19 amino acids. The germline V gene encodes CDR1 LGHNA and CDR2 YSLEER. V was clipped by 5 bases and J by 5 bases; unmatched bases: 15. CDR3 nucleotides: TGCGCCAGCAGCTTAAGCCTCGGACTAGCGGGAGTTCAGAACAATGAGCAGTTCTTC. This gives the protein CASSLSLGLAGVQNNEQFF.

This clonotype was seen a few times. The chain recombines TRBV2 with TRBJ2-1; D may be TRBD1 (6 bases). The CDR3 is 13 residues long. V shed 7 bases and J shed 4 bases, with 11 bases lying between them. Germline V gives CDR1 SNHLY, CDR2 FYNNEI. This chain's CDR3 is CASTSTGYNEQFF. The CDR3 DNA reads TGTGCCAGCACCTCGACAGGTTACAATGAGCAGTTCTTC.

The chain is built from TRBV15 and TRBJ2-5; TRBD2 agrees at 8 bases. Germline assignment: CDR1 LNHNV and CDR2 YYDKDF (reference sequence). The J segment lost 2 bases and the V segment lost 0 bases, leaving 5 bases of the junction unmatched. The CDR3 runs to 16 residues. The CDR3 nucleotides read TGTGCCACCAGCAGAGATATGGCTAGCGGGCAAGAGACCCAGTACTTC. Translating it yields CATSRDMASGQETQYF.

The chain has TRBV6-1 and TRBJ2-3; TRBD2 might be the D (6 bases). The CDR3 loop spans 14 amino acids. CDR1 and CDR2 (germline): MNHNS, SASEGT. The V and J ends lost 6 bases and 1 base respectively, with 11 bases between them. As DNA, the CDR3 is TGTGCCAGCAGGGAAACTAGCCGCACAGATACGCAGTATTTT. This gives the protein CASRETSRTDTQYF.